This is a list of T cell receptor beta chains from one sample in a study of blood T cell repertoires in COVID-19. The protocol was immunoSEQ multiplex PCR, while the TCRdb copy is restricted to in-frame clones and leaves out a portion. The table includes roughly 240,000 clones, 86% detected once. Sequencing used peripheral blood. These receptors were taken from a woman in her 30s who had recovered from COVID-19. Each CDR3 is given with its conserved first and last residue. D genes are given only for firm matches. A row's size may be missing; if present it is once, few, many or a size class.

len | j_gene | v_gene | d_gene | abundance | CDR3aa | CDR3nt
15 | TRBJ2-5 | TRBV9 | TRBD1 | once | CASSVAPDREETQYF | TGTGCCAGCAGCGTAGCTCCGGACAGGGAGGAGACCCAGTACTTC
14 | TRBJ2-7 | TRBV13 | NA | NA | CASSLLGAKYEQYF | TGTGCCAGCAGCTTACTTGGGGCGAAGTACGAGCAGTACTTC
15 | TRBJ2-1 | TRBV11-3 | TRBD1 | NA | CASSSLRTGLNEQFF | TGTGCCAGCAGCTCGCTCAGGACAGGGCTCAATGAGCAGTTCTTC
15 | TRBJ2-7 | TRBV6-5 | NA | few | CASSILGDTYYEQYF | TGTGCCAGCAGCATACTCGGGGACACATACTACGAGCAGTACTTC
16 | TRBJ1-2 | TRBV18 | TRBD1 | NA | CASSPPGQGARHGYTF | TGTGCCAGCTCACCGCCGGGACAGGGGGCGCGTCATGGCTACACCTTC
13 | TRBJ1-2 | TRBV6-2/TRBV6-3 | NA | NA | CASSYDSHYGYTF | TGTGCCAGCAGTTACGACAGTCACTATGGCTACACCTTC
17 | TRBJ2-7 | TRBV6-2/TRBV6-3 | NA | few | CASSYIQTGTRAYEQYF | TGTGCCAGCAGTTACATTCAGACGGGTACTCGGGCCTACGAGCAGTACTTC
14 | TRBJ2-7 | TRBV6-5 | TRBD1 | NA | CASSRQGSSYEQYF | TGTGCCAGCAGCCGACAGGGGAGCTCCTACGAGCAGTACTTC
15 | TRBJ1-6 | TRBV6-5 | NA | NA | CASSSHQGSGSPLHF | TGTGCCAGCAGTTCCCACCAGGGATCAGGTTCACCCCTCCACTTT
15 | TRBJ2-7 | TRBV2 | TRBD1 | NA | CASSLRGQTNYEQYF | TGTGCCAGCAGCCTAAGGGGACAGACCAACTACGAGCAGTACTTC
15 | TRBJ1-1 | TRBV5-1 | TRBD1 | NA | CASSQQGGLNTEAFF | TGCGCCAGCAGCCAGCAGGGGGGACTGAACACTGAAGCTTTCTTT
15 | TRBJ2-1 | TRBV2 | NA | NA | CASSGRKSSYNEQFF | TGTGCCAGCAGTGGGAGGAAGAGCTCCTACAATGAGCAGTTCTTC
14 | TRBJ1-6 | TRBV6-2/TRBV6-3 | NA | NA | CASSLSQRNSPLHF | TGTGCCAGCAGTCTGAGCCAGAGGAATTCACCCCTCCACTTT
16 | TRBJ1-3 | TRBV6-5 | NA | few | CASSFADSASGNTIYF | TGTGCCAGCAGTTTCGCTGACAGTGCCTCTGGAAACACCATATATTTT
12 | TRBJ1-1 | TRBV3-1/TRBV3-2 | NA | NA | CASSQVQAEAFF | TGTGCCAGCAGCCAAGTACAGGCTGAAGCTTTCTTT
15 | TRBJ2-2 | TRBV9 | TRBD2 | once | CASSDGTSVGGELFF | TGTGCCAGCAGCGATGGGACTAGCGTGGGCGGGGAGCTGTTTTTT
15 | TRBJ2-1 | TRBV6-4 | NA | NA | CASSDSASSYNEQFF | TGTGCCAGCAGTGACTCGGCTAGCTCCTACAATGAGCAGTTCTTC
16 | TRBJ1-2 | TRBV6-1 | TRBD1 | NA | CASSEDLGTGGHGYTF | TGTGCCAGCAGTGAAGACCTGGGGACAGGGGGCCATGGCTACACCTTC
16 | TRBJ2-3 | TRBV9 | NA | NA | CASSVVGLADTDTQYF | TGTGCCAGCAGCGTAGTGGGTTTAGCGGACACAGATACGCAGTATTTT
15 | TRBJ1-2 | TRBV10-3 | NA | NA | CAISPEGTELYGYTF | TGTGCCATCAGTCCGGAGGGGACCGAACTCTATGGCTACACCTTC
16 | TRBJ1-2 | TRBV7-2 | NA | NA | CASSLQASGAPAGYTF | TGTGCCAGCAGCTTACAAGCTTCAGGGGCCCCGGCTGGCTACACCTTC
15 | TRBJ2-6 | TRBV6-5 | NA | NA | CASSYSRSGANVLTF | TGTGCCAGCAGTTACTCCCGCTCTGGGGCCAACGTCCTGACTTTC
12 | TRBJ1-1 | TRBV7-9 | TRBD1 | NA | CASSPDRDEAFF | TGTGCCAGCAGCCCCGACAGGGATGAAGCTTTCTTT
15 | TRBJ2-5 | TRBV7-2 | TRBD1 | NA | CASSLFGTGEETQYF | TGTGCCAGCAGCTTATTTGGGACAGGTGAAGAGACCCAGTACTTC
14 | TRBJ2-1 | TRBV2 | TRBD2 | NA | CASKGAGAYNEQFF | TGTGCCAGCAAGGGAGCGGGGGCCTACAATGAGCAGTTCTTC
19 | TRBJ2-2 | TRBV4-3 | TRBD2 | NA | CASSQERLAGETNTGELFF | TGCGCCAGCAGCCAAGAGAGACTAGCGGGGGAGACGAACACCGGGGAGCTGTTTTTT
14 | TRBJ2-7 | TRBV5-1 | TRBD1 | NA | CASSPGTGRGEQYF | TGCGCCAGCAGCCCCGGGACAGGGCGAGGCGAGCAGTACTTC
15 | TRBJ1-6 | TRBV10-2 | NA | once | CASSGARQPNSPLHF | TGCGCCAGCAGTGGAGCTAGACAGCCTAATTCACCCCTCCACTTT
14 | TRBJ2-7 | TRBV10-3 | NA | NA | CAIRGTTGSYEQYF | TGTGCCATCAGGGGGACGACAGGTTCCTACGAGCAGTACTTC
15 | TRBJ1-1 | TRBV18 | NA | NA | CASSPDGGSWTEAFF | TGTGCCAGCTCACCCGACGGGGGAAGTTGGACTGAAGCTTTCTTT
14 | TRBJ1-4 | TRBV10-3 | TRBD1 | NA | CAISTGVSNEKLFF | TGTGCCATCTCGACAGGGGTGTCGAATGAAAAACTGTTTTTT
12 | TRBJ2-1 | TRBV7-9 | NA | NA | CASSRDNNEQFF | TGTGCCAGCAGCCGAGACAACAATGAGCAGTTCTTC
12 | TRBJ1-5 | TRBV30 | NA | NA | CAWALRGQPQHF | TGTGCCTGGGCGCTCCGGGGACAGCCCCAGCATTTT
15 | TRBJ2-3 | TRBV5-1 | TRBD2 | NA | CASSNGTSGGRTQYF | TGCGCCAGCAGCAACGGGACTAGCGGGGGACGTACGCAGTATTTT
12 | TRBJ1-1 | TRBV6-5 | NA | few | CASSSMNTEAFF | TGTGCCAGCAGTTCTATGAACACTGAAGCTTTCTTT
14 | TRBJ2-7 | TRBV7-3 | TRBD1 | few | CASPRGDRTYEQYF | TGTGCCAGCCCCAGAGGGGACAGAACCTACGAGCAGTACTTC
12 | TRBJ2-5 | TRBV7-8 | NA | NA | CASSLVSETQYF | TGTGCCAGCAGCTTAGTATCGGAGACCCAGTACTTC
14 | TRBJ1-4 | TRBV6-5 | TRBD1 | NA | CASSRQGPNEKLFF | TGTGCCAGCAGTCGACAGGGACCTAATGAAAAACTGTTTTTT
14 | TRBJ2-3 | TRBV3-1/TRBV3-2 | NA | NA | CASSLTQGTDTQYF | TGTGCCAGCAGCCTCACACAGGGCACAGATACGCAGTATTTT
18 | TRBJ1-2 | TRBV5-1 | NA | NA | CASSLAWGGREANYGYTF | TGCGCCAGCAGCTTGGCCTGGGGGGGCCGAGAAGCTAACTATGGCTACACCTTC
15 | TRBJ1-3 | TRBV5-5 | TRBD1 | NA | CASSLGPGQGNTIYF | TGTGCCAGCAGCTTGGGGCCGGGACAGGGAAACACCATATATTTT
17 | TRBJ2-1 | TRBV9 | TRBD2 | NA | CASSSRGSGASYNEQFF | TGTGCCAGCAGCTCTCGGGGTAGCGGGGCCTCCTACAATGAGCAGTTCTTC
13 | TRBJ1-2 | TRBV5-6 | NA | NA | CASSVTYLDGYTF | TGTGCCAGCAGCGTGACTTACCTAGACGGCTACACCTTC
13 | TRBJ1-1 | TRBV3-1/TRBV3-2 | TRBD1 | NA | CASSDRVNTEAFF | TGTGCCAGCAGCGACAGGGTGAACACTGAAGCTTTCTTT
15 | TRBJ2-5 | TRBV4-2 | TRBD1 | NA | CASSHAPGGEETQYF | TGTGCCAGCAGCCATGCCCCAGGGGGAGAAGAGACCCAGTACTTC
15 | TRBJ1-5 | TRBV5-1 | TRBD1 | NA | CASSLLGQDNQPQHF | TGCGCCAGCAGCTTGCTAGGACAGGACAATCAGCCCCAGCATTTT
14 | TRBJ2-5 | TRBV29-1 | TRBD1 | NA | CSASGQGVQETQYF | TGCAGCGCATCTGGACAGGGGGTACAAGAGACCCAGTACTTC
17 | TRBJ1-1 | TRBV2 | NA | NA | CASSTPTGPTLNTEAFF | TGTGCCAGCAGTACACCGACAGGTCCGACTTTGAACACTGAAGCTTTCTTT
15 | TRBJ1-2 | TRBV3-1/TRBV3-2 | NA | NA | CASSQVAAGPYGYTF | TGTGCCAGCAGCCAAGTGGCGGCGGGGCCCTATGGCTACACCTTC
12 | TRBJ2-7 | TRBV3-1/TRBV3-2 | NA | NA | CASSQVGNEQYF | TGTGCCAGCAGCCAAGTCGGGAACGAGCAGTACTTC
14 | TRBJ1-2 | TRBV14 | NA | NA | CASSQYGGGNGYTF | TGTGCCAGCAGCCAATACGGGGGAGGAAATGGCTACACCTTC
14 | TRBJ2-5 | TRBV10-1 | NA | NA | CASSDSGVQETQYF | TGCGCCAGCAGTGATTCAGGGGTCCAAGAGACCCAGTACTTC
17 | TRBJ2-7 | TRBV30 | TRBD2 | NA | CAWGLAGAPGVLYEQYF | TGTGCCTGGGGACTAGCGGGGGCCCCCGGGGTGCTCTACGAGCAGTACTTC
15 | TRBJ2-1 | TRBV5-1 | NA | NA | CASSGGDSVYNEQFF | TGCGCCAGCAGCGGCGGGGACAGTGTCTACAATGAGCAGTTCTTC
13 | TRBJ2-7 | TRBV6-5 | NA | few | CASSYNRAYEQYF | TGTGCCAGCAGTTACAACAGAGCCTACGAGCAGTACTTC
14 | TRBJ2-2 | TRBV6-5 | TRBD1 | NA | CASRRQGWTGELFF | TGTGCCAGCAGGCGACAGGGGTGGACCGGGGAGCTGTTTTTT
15 | TRBJ2-2 | TRBV27 | NA | once | CASSLGHTNTGELFF | TGTGCCAGCAGTTTAGGACACACGAACACCGGGGAGCTGTTTTTT
16 | TRBJ2-1 | TRBV4-1 | TRBD1 | once | CASSQVVRGRHNEQFF | TGCGCCAGCAGCCAAGTAGTCAGGGGGCGCCACAATGAGCAGTTCTTC